The 7 T cell receptor beta chains reported below all come from one sample, sequenced in a study of blood T cell repertoires in COVID-19 (dated by TCRdb to about 2020). Library construction relied on the immunoSEQ multiplex PCR assay. TCRdb obtained this table from immuneACCESS and retained in-frame rearrangements with V and J assigned. These tables miss some clones; where compared with another copy, unresolved V genes account for less than half of the shortfall, and the remainder is unexplained. This sample has a few hundred thousand clones in its table, and over 75% of those were observed once. Jointly, the top ten make up 1% of the sample. The sequenced sample consisted of peripheral blood. All receptors derive from a man aged 50 to 59 with active or convalescent COVID-19.

This clone was observed a handful of times. J is TRBJ2-3 and V is TRBV24-1; 7 nucleotides line up with TRBD1. Trimming took 7 bases from V and 2 from J; bases not matched to a gene: 8. This CDR3 has 15 residues. Per germline, CDR1 KGHDR and CDR2 SFDVKD. The CDR3 protein is CATSRQGDHTDTQYF. In nucleotides, the CDR3 is TGTGCCACCAGCAGACAGGGTGACCACACAGATACGCAGTATTTT.

This chain joins TRBV7-9 and TRBJ2-7; 10 bases are a match to TRBD1. Unmatched junction bases numbered 5, after V lost 6 bases and J lost 3 bases. Germline CDR1 reads SEHNR; CDR2 reads FQNEAQ (reference sequence). This CDR3 region has 14 residues. The CDR3 reads CASSLTGGYYEQYF. For the CDR3, the DNA is TGTGCCAGCAGTCTGACAGGGGGCTACTACGAGCAGTACTTC.

The chain couples TRBV5-1 to TRBJ1-1; D call uncertain. V was pared by 4 bases and J by 0 bases, with 16 bases between. CDR3 size: 16 residues. From germline, CDR1 is SGHRS and CDR2 YFSETQ. The CDR3 loop reads CASSAAPLPLNTEAFF. The CDR3 nucleotides are TGCGCCAGCAGCGCGGCCCCCTTGCCCCTGAACACTGAAGCTTTCTTT.

This clone was detected a few times. The chain is built from TRBV5-5 and TRBJ2-3; D is undetermined. The CDR3 spans 15 residues. Germline loops: CDR1 SGHKS, CDR2 YYEKEE (reference sequence). V was shortened by 3 bases and J by 0 bases, with 11 bases between the two germline ends. This CDR3 is CASSSYSGSTDTQYF. The DNA of the CDR3 is TGTGCCAGCAGCTCATACTCCGGGAGCACAGATACGCAGTATTTT.

The chain carries TRBV2 and TRBJ2-7, with D perhaps TRBD2 (6 bases). The germline CDR1 and CDR2 sequences are SNHLY and FYNNEI. CDR3 length: 13 residues. Trimming shortened V by 7 bases and J by 2 bases, and 12 bases separated the two germline ends. This CDR3 reads CASNRGLAYEQYF. Here the CDR3 DNA reads TGTGCCAGCAATAGGGGACTTGCCTACGAGCAGTACTTC. Complete variable domain (other parts from reference TRBV2 and TRBJ2-7): EPEVTQTPSHQVTQMGQEVILRCVPISNHLYFYWYRQILGQKVEFLVSFYNNEISEKSEIFDDQFSVERPDGSNFTLKIRSTKLEDSAMYFCASNRGLAYEQYFGPGTRLTVT.

The genes are TRBV25-1 and TRBJ1-1, with D uncertain. The CDR3 contains 12 residues. From germline, CDR1 is MGHDK and CDR2 SYGVNS. The V end lost 6 bases, the J end lost 5 bases, and 10 bases lay between the germline ends. In DNA, the CDR3 is TGTGCCAGCAGGGAGCTTCGGACTGAAGCTTTCTTT. This sequence encodes CASRELRTEAFF.

CDR3 loop: CASSLNPGVADTQYF. CDR3 DNA: TGTGCCAGCAGCTTAAACCCGGGAGTAGCCGATACGCAGTATTTT. The genes are TRBV7-3 and TRBJ2-3; perhaps TRBD2 as D (6 bases). The ends were cut back, 1 base at V and 6 bases at J, with 14 bases in the middle. The CDR3 has 15 residues. The germline V gene has CDR1 SGHTA and CDR2 FQGTGA.